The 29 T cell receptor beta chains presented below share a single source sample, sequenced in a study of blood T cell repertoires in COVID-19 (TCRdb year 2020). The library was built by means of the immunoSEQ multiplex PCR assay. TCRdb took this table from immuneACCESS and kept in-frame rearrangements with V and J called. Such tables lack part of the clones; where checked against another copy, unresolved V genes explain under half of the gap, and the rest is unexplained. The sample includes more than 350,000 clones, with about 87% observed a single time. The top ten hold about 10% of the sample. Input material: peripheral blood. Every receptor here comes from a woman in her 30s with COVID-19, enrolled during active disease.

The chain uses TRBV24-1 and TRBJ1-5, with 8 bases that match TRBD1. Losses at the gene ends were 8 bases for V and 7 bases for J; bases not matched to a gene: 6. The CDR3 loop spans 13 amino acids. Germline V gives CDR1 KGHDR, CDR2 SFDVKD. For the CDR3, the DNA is TGTGCCACCAATCAGGGGGCCGGGCAGCCCCAGCATTTT. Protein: CATNQGAGQPQHF.

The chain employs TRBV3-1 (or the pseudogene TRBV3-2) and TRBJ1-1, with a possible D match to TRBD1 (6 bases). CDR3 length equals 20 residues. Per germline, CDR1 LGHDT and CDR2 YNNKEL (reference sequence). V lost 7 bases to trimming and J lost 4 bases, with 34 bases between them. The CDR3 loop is CASTRDPKGFRIARGTEAFF. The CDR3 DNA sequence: TGTGCCAGCACCAGAGACCCCAAGGGGTTCCGGATTGCCAGGGGCACTGAAGCTTTCTTT.

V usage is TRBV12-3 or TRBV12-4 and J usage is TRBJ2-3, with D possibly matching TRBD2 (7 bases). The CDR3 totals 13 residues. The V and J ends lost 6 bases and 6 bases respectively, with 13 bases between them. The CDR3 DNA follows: TGTGCCAGCAGGGACAGCGGGGCCGATACGCAGTATTTT. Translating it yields CASRDSGADTQYF.

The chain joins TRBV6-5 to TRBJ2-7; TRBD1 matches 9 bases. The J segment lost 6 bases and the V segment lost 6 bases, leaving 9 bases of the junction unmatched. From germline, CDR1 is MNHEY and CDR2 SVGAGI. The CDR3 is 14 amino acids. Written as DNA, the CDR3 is TGTGCCAGCAGAACCCGGGACAGGGTGTCCGAGCAGTACTTC. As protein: CASRTRDRVSEQYF.

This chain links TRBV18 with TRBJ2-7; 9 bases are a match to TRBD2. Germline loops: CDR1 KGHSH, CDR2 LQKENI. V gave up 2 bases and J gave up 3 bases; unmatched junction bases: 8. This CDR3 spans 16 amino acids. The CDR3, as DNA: TGTGCCAGCTCACCAAACGGGGGTAGCGGGAGCTACGAGCAGTACTTC. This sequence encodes CASSPNGGSGSYEQYF.

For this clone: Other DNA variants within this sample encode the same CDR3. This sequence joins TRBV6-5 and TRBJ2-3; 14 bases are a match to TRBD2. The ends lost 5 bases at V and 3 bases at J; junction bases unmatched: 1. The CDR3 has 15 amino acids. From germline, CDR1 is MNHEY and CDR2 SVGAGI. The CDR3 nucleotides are TGTGCCAGCAGTAGGACTAGCGGGAGGACAGATACGCAGTATTTT. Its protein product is CASSRTSGRTDTQYF.

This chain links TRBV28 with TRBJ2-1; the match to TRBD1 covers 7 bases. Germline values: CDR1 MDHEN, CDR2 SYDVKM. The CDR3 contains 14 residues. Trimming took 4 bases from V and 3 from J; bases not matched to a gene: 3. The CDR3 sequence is CASSWDRNYNEQFF. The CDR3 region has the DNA TGTGCCAGCAGTTGGGACAGAAACTACAATGAGCAGTTCTTC. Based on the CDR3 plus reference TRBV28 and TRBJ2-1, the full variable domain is DVKVTQSSRYLVKRTGEKVFLECVQDMDHENMFWYRQDPGLGLRLIYFSYDVKMKEKGDIPEGYSVSREKKERFSLILESASTNQTSMYLCASSWDRNYNEQFFGPGTRLTVL.

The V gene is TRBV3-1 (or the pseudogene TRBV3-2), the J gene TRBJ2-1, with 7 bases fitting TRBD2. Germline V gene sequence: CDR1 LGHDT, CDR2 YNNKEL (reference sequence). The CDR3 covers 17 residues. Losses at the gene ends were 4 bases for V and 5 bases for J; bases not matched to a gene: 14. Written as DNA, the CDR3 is TGTGCCAGCAGCCCAGCGGGGCAGGGAAGGTGCCACAATGAGCAGTTCTTC. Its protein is CASSPAGQGRCHNEQFF.

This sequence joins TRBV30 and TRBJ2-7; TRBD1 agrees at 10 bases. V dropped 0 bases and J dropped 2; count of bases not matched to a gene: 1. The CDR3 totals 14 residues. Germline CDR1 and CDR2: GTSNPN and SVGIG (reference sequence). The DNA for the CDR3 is TGTGCCTGGAGTGTTGGGACAGGGGCCTACGAGCAGTACTTC. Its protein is CAWSVGTGAYEQYF.

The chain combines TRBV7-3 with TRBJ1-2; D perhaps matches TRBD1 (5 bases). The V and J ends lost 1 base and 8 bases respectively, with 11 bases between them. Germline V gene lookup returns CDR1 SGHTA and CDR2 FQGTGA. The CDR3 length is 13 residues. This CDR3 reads CASSLRRGYGYTF. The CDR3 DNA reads TGTGCCAGCAGCTTAAGGCGGGGGTACGGCTACACCTTC.

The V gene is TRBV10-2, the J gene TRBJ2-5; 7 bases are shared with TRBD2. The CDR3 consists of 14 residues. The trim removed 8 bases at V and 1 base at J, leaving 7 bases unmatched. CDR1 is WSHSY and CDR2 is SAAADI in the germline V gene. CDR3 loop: CASGIGRTQETQYF. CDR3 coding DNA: TGCGCCAGCGGTATCGGGAGGACCCAAGAGACCCAGTACTTC.

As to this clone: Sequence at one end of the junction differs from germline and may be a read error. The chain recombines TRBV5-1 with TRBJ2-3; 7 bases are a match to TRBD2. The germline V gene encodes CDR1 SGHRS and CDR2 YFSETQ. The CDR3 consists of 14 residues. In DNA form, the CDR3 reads TGCGCCAGCAGCTTGGGCGCGTCCTGGGGGGGAAGGGACTTT. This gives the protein CASSLGASWGGRDF.

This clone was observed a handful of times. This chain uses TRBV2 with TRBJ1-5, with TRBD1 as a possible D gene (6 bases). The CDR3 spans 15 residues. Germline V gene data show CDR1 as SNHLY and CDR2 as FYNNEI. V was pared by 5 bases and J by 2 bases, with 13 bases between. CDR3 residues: CASSPTGKGNQPQHF. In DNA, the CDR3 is TGTGCCAGCAGTCCCACAGGGAAGGGCAATCAGCCCCAGCATTTT.

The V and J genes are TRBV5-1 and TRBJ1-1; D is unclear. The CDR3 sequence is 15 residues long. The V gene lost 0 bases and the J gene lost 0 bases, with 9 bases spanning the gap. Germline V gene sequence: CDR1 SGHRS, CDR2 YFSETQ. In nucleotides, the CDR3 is TGCGCCAGCAGCTTGGGGCCCCAAGTGAACACTGAAGCTTTCTTT. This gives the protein CASSLGPQVNTEAFF.

The CDR3 bases are TGTGCCACCAGCCGGGATTTTAACTATGGCTACACCTTC. This sequence encodes CATSRDFNYGYTF. This chain joins TRBV24-1 and TRBJ1-2; D unclear. Germline-derived CDR1 and CDR2 are KGHDR and SFDVKD. The ends were cut back, 7 bases at V and 1 base at J, with 9 bases in the middle. The CDR3 loop spans 13 amino acids.

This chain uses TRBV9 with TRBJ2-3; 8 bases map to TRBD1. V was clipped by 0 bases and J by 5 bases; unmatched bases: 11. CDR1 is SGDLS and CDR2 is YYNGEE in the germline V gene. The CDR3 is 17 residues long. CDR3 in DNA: TGTGCCAGCAGCGTAGGACGAGGACAGGGATCGAAAGATACGCAGTATTTT. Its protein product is CASSVGRGQGSKDTQYF.

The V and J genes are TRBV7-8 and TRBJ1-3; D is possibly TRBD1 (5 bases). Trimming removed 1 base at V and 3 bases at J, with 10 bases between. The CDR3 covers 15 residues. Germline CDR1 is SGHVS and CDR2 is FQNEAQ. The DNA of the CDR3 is TGTGCCAGCAGCTTAGAAGGGGCTTTTGGAAACACCATATATTTT. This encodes CASSLEGAFGNTIYF.

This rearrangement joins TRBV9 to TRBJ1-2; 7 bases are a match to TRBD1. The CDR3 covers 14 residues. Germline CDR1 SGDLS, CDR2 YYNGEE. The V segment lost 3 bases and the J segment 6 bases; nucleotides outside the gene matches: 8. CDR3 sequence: CASSATGAGDGYTF. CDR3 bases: TGTGCCAGCAGCGCCACAGGGGCCGGGGATGGCTACACCTTC.

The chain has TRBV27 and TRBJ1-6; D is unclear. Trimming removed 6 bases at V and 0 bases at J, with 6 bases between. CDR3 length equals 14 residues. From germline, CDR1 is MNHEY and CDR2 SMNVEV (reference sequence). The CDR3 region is CASSYSSYNSPLHF. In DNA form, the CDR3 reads TGTGCCAGCAGCTATAGCTCCTATAATTCACCCCTCCACTTT.

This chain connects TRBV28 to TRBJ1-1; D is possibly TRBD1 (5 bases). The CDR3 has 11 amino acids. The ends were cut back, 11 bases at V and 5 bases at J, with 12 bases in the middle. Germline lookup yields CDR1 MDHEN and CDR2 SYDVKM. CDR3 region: CASEGRTEAFF. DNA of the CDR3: TGTGCCTCGGAGGGGAGGACTGAAGCTTTCTTT.

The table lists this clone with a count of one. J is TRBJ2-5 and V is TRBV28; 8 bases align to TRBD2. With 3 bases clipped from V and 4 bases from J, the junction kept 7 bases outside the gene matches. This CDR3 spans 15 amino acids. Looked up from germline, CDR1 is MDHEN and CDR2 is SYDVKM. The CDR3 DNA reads TGTGCCAGCAGTTTTCAGTCGGGAGGGGGAGAGACCCAGTACTTC. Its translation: CASSFQSGGGETQYF.

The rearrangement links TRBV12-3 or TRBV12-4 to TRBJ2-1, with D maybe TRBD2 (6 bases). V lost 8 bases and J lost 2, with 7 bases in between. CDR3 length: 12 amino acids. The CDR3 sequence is CASRGTYNEQFF. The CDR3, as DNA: TGTGCCAGCCGGGGGACCTACAATGAGCAGTTCTTC.

The CDR3 sequence is CASSLGTGTGLSEQYF. The CDR3 DNA reads TGTGCCAGCAGCTTAGGAACCGGGACAGGGTTATCCGAGCAGTACTTC. The genes are TRBV11-2 and TRBJ2-7; TRBD1 aligns across 9 bases. The CDR3 spans 16 residues. V was pared by 1 base and J by 6 bases, with 10 bases of the junction left unmatched. Germline V CDR1 and CDR2: SGHAT, FQNNGV. Using reference TRBV11-2 and TRBJ2-7 for the parts outside the CDR3, the full variable domain is EAGVAQSPRYKIIEKRQSVAFWCNPISGHATLYWYQQILGQGPKLLIQFQNNGVVDDSQLPKDRFSAERLKGVDSTLKIQPAKLEDSAVYLCASSLGTGTGLSEQYFGPGTRLTVT.

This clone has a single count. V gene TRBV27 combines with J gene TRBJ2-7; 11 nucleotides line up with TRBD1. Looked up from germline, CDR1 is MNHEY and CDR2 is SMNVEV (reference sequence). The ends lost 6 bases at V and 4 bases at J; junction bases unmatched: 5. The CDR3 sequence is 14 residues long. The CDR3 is CASSSGTGGYEQYF. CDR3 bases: TGTGCCAGCAGCTCCGGGACAGGGGGGTACGAGCAGTACTTC.

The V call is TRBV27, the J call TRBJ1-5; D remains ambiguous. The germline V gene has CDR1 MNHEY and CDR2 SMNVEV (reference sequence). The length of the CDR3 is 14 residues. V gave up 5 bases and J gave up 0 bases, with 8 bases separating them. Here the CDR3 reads CASSLRYSNQPQHF. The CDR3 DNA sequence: TGTGCCAGCAGTCTTCGCTATAGCAATCAGCCCCAGCATTTT.

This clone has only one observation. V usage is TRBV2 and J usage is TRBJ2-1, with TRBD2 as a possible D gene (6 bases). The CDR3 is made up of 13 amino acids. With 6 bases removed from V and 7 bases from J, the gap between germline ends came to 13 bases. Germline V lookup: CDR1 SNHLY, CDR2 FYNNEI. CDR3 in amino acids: CASRLTRKNEQFF. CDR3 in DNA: TGTGCCAGCAGGTTGACTAGGAAAAATGAGCAGTTCTTC.

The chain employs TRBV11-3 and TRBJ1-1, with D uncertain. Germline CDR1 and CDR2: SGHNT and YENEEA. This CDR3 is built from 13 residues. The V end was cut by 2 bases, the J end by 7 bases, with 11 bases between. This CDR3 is CASSLTGEGEAFF. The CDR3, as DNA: TGTGCCAGCAGCTTAACCGGGGAAGGTGAAGCTTTCTTT. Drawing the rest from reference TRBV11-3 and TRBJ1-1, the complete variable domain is EAGVVQSPRYKIIEKKQPVAFWCNPISGHNTLYWYLQNLGQGPELLIRYENEEAVDDSQLPKDRFSAERLKGVDSTLKIQPAELGDSAVYLCASSLTGEGEAFFGQGTRLTVV.

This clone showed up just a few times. The CDR3 DNA follows: TGTGCCTGCCCCGGACAGGGCTATGGCTACACCTTC. This gives the protein CACPGQGYGYTF. The chain employs TRBV30 and TRBJ1-2, with 8 bases fitting TRBD1. V shed 6 bases, J shed 4 bases, and the junction held 4 bases outside the gene matches. The CDR3 is made up of 12 amino acids. CDR1 is GTSNPN, CDR2 SVGIG, per germline (reference sequence).

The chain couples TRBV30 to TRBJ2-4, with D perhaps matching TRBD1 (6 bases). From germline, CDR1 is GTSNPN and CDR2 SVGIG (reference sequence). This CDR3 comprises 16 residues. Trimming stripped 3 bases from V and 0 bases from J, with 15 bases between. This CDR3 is CAWRSGQFLAKNIQYF. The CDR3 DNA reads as TGTGCCTGGAGATCAGGACAGTTTTTAGCCAAAAACATTCAGTACTTC. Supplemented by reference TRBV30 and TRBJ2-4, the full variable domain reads SQTIHQWPATLVQPVGSPLSLECTVEGTSNPNLYWYRQAAGRGLQLLFYSVGIGQISSEVPQNLSASRPQDRQFILSSKKLLLSDSGFYLCAWRSGQFLAKNIQYFGAGTRLSVL.